This T cell receptor (beta chain) appears in the sequencing data of a study of response to subunit inactivated influenza vaccine (dated by TCRdb to the late 2010s). Study-level background: Deep quantitative profiling of the T cell receptor repertoire was used in the study to follow responses to a trivalent subunit inactivated influenza vaccine.

From a lookup of the germline V gene (reference sequence), CDR1 and CDR2 are DFQATT and SNEGSKA. The V end loses 7 bases and the J end loses 1 base, and a stretch of 29 bases separates them. The CDR3 runs 19 amino acids, cysteine and phenylalanine included. CDR3 DNA only is kept here, 57 bases in frame from base 1. On this clonotype itself: Its antigen remains undetermined. The sample holds no much larger clone one base away, and base qualities are not on file.

Library method: RT-PCR. The instrument was an Illumina HiSeq 2500. The public sequencing data were trimmed at Q25 with fastp and processed into clonotypes with MiXCR by TCRdb, which kept only in-frame beta chains. Every CDR3 protein is listed once, alongside the most common genes and DNA of its rows. Here the sample has 500,000 to 600,000 distinct CDR3 sequences; less than 8% occur a single time. The top ten clonotypes cover around 13% of the sample. Overall results and qualifications from the work: It was suggested by the authors that each seasonal influenza vaccination may recruit only a limited number of new T cells.

The sequence was collected from a man between 50 and 75 years old who received an inactivated influenza vaccine. Donor details come from another sample of the same person, matched by shared clones. The specimen was PBMCs from blood, collected around 2 years after vaccination. Here the chain combines TRBV20-1 and TRBJ2-1; TRBD2 could be the D gene, as 6 bases match. CDR3 protein: CSGTGNSRGPLASYNEQFF. Read as DNA, the sequence is TGCAGTGGTACGGGCAATTCCCGGGGTCCACTAGCTTCCTACAATGAGCAGTTCTTC.